This T cell receptor (beta chain) was recovered during a study of metastatic and nonmetastatic thyroid tumors. Study at large: Patients with malignant and benign thyroid disease provided blood and tumor or nodule tissue, whose repertoires were compared. Whole-study results and caveats: Significantly greater TCR beta diversity was reportedly found in malignant thyroid tumors than in benign nodules (in blood and tumor).

Patients had received no treatment of any kind before thyroid surgery. TCRdb re-called clones from the PCR reads using MiXCR. The data contain under 40,000 clones, roughly 15% of them singletons. This clone was seen only a few times. Antigen unknown. This CDR3 has 17 residues. Germline loops: CDR1 MNHEY, CDR2 SVGEGT. Trimming at V came to 5 bases and at J to 6 bases, leaving 17 bases not matched to a gene. This chain links TRBV6-2 or TRBV6-3 with TRBJ1-2; 8 positions agree with TRBD1. The TCR originated in a male donor with papillary thyroid cancer or a benign thyroid nodule (not recorded which). Some clones in this sample may be carry-over from other donors' samples. Sequencing was done on a sample of blood. CDR3: CASSHYPPRGPKDGYTF. For the CDR3, the DNA is TGTGCCAGCAGTCACTACCCGCCCAGGGGGCCTAAAGATGGCTACACCTTC.